The 22 T cell receptor beta chains presented below share a single source sample, sequenced in a study of cytomegalovirus exposure and HLA in healthy donors. Both 60 Vbeta primers and 13 Jbeta primers went into the PCR. The assay was immunoSEQ multiplex PCR, and TCRdb's table has in-frame clones only and misses some. The table has approximately 110,000 clones, 70% to 85% seen once. Sample: PBMCs. These receptors all come from a woman aged 40 to 49 in good health and CMV-seropositive.

This rearrangement joins TRBV28 to TRBJ2-5; TRBD1 agrees at 7 bases. The DNA end favors TRBJ2-7, so the J call may be wrong. Germline loops: CDR1 MDHEN, CDR2 SYDVKM. This CDR3 has 13 amino acids. The CDR3 DNA reads TGTGCCAGCAGTCGGACAGGTCTCTACGAGCAGTACTTC. Amino acids: CASSRTGLYEQYF.

This chain joins TRBV11-2 and TRBJ2-1; D possibly corresponds to TRBD1 (6 bases). The length of the CDR3 is 12 residues. V lost 6 bases and J 8 bases, leaving 11 bases between the germline ends. Germline V gene lookup returns CDR1 SGHAT and CDR2 FQNNGV. The CDR3 reads CASRENRDEQFF. DNA for the CDR3: TGTGCCAGCAGAGAAAACAGGGATGAGCAGTTCTTC.

The rearrangement joins TRBV9 to TRBJ2-5; possibly TRBD1 for D (7 bases). Germline V CDR1 and CDR2: SGDLS, YYNGEE. The CDR3 consists of 14 residues. Between the trimmed V and J ends, which lost 0 bases and 9 bases, there was a span of 15 bases. The CDR3 bases are TGTGCCAGCAGCGTAGGGGACAGCGGGCGTCCCCAGTACTTC. Translated, it gives CASSVGDSGRPQYF.

This clone came up a few times. This chain joins TRBV30 and TRBJ2-3; 7 bases align to TRBD2. V shed 0 bases and J 8 bases; nucleotides not matched to a gene: 14. The germline CDR1 and CDR2 sequences are GTSNPN and SVGIG (reference sequence). The CDR3 is 16 amino acids. As DNA, the CDR3 is TGTGCCTGGAGTGTAATGGCGGCTAGCGGTCCTCGTACGCAGTATTTT. Translation: CAWSVMAASGPRTQYF.

V and J are TRBV18 and TRBJ2-7; the D gene is possibly TRBD1 (6 bases). CDR1 KGHSH and CDR2 LQKENI come from the germline V gene. The CDR3 sequence is 14 residues long. V was clipped by 3 bases and J by 5 bases, with 14 bases between them. The CDR3 coding sequence is TGTGCCAGCTCACCGGGGACATTTTACCACGAGCAGTACTTC. Its protein is CASSPGTFYHEQYF. Full variable domain (outside the CDR3, taken from reference TRBV18 and TRBJ2-7): NAGVMQNPRHLVRRRGQEARLRCSPMKGHSHVYWYRQLPEEGLKFMVYLQKENIIDESGMPKERFSAEFPKEGPSILRIQQVVRGDSAAYFCASSPGTFYHEQYFGPGTRLTVT.

This clone showed up just once. The V call is TRBV30, the J call TRBJ2-7; possible D gene TRBD1, 7 bases. CDR1 is GTSNPN and CDR2 is SVGIG in the germline V gene (reference sequence). The CDR3 is 13 residues long. With 8 bases removed from V and 4 bases from J, the gap between germline ends came to 18 bases. CDR3: CAGDTPGGYEQYF. CDR3 in DNA: TGTGCCGGAGACACGCCAGGGGGGTACGAGCAGTACTTC.

This sequence joins TRBV11-2 and TRBJ2-7, with 9 positions matching TRBD2. J gave up 4 bases and V 1 base, and 5 bases lay outside the gene matches. The CDR3 extends over 15 amino acids. Germline assignment: CDR1 SGHAT and CDR2 FQNNGV. The CDR3 nucleotides are TGTGCCAGCAGCTTAGTGGCGGGAGGGCCTTACGAGCAGTACTTC. Its protein product is CASSLVAGGPYEQYF.

This chain joins TRBV5-6 and TRBJ2-1; D is possibly TRBD2 (5 bases). The CDR3 has 15 amino acids. The V end was cut by 0 bases, the J end by 5 bases, with 12 bases between. Germline V lookup: CDR1 SGHDT, CDR2 YYEEEE. The CDR3 DNA reads TGTGCCAGCAGCTTGGGTCCTACTAGAAACAATGAGCAGTTCTTC. Translating gives CASSLGPTRNNEQFF.

This clone was picked up one time. CDR3 in DNA: TGTGCCAGCAGCCCTCGGACTAGCGGGAGCGAGGATACGCAGTATTTT. It encodes CASSPRTSGSEDTQYF. V gene TRBV7-9 combines with J gene TRBJ2-3; the match to TRBD2 covers 13 bases. The CDR3 spans 16 residues. With 5 bases clipped from V and 6 bases from J, the junction kept 8 bases outside the gene matches. CDR1 SEHNR and CDR2 FQNEAQ come from the germline V gene (reference sequence).

This chain uses TRBV19 with TRBJ2-7, with D tentatively TRBD1 (7 bases). Germline lookup yields CDR1 LNHDA and CDR2 SQIVND (reference sequence). The germline V and J ends were trimmed by 4 bases and 5 bases, with 18 bases remaining between them. There are 15 residues in the CDR3. The CDR3 spells CASSTRGTDGDEQYF. The DNA of the CDR3 is TGTGCCAGTAGTACCCGCGGGACAGATGGCGACGAGCAGTACTTC.

The chain couples TRBV6-6 to TRBJ2-7, with a weak D call TRBD1 (6 bases). Germline assignment: CDR1 MNHNY and CDR2 SVGAGI (reference sequence). The CDR3 covers 14 residues. V was cut by 6 bases and J by 0 bases, with 12 bases left in between. The DNA of the CDR3 is TGTGCCAGCAGCGTCGGGACAAGCTCCTACGAGCAGTACTTC. Translation: CASSVGTSSYEQYF.

The gene calls are TRBV6-5 and TRBJ1-4, with D possibly matching TRBD1 (5 bases). Germline CDR1 reads MNHEY; CDR2 reads SVGAGI. The germline V and J ends were trimmed by 0 bases and 8 bases, with 13 bases remaining between them. This CDR3 is built from 15 residues. The CDR3, as DNA: TGTGCCAGCAGTTACTCCTCCACCCCAGGGGAAAAACTGTTTTTT. As protein: CASSYSSTPGEKLFF.

V and J are TRBV19 and TRBJ2-7; TRBD1 matches 7 bases. The CDR3 runs to 14 residues. Germline values: CDR1 LNHDA, CDR2 SQIVND (reference sequence). The junction had 6 bases not matched to a gene; V was cut back by 4 bases and J by 3 bases. The CDR3 reads CASSSQGQFYEQYF. DNA of the CDR3: TGTGCCAGTAGTAGCCAGGGACAGTTCTACGAGCAGTACTTC.

This clone was seen more than once but under ten times. The chain links TRBV12-5 to TRBJ2-3; possible D gene TRBD2, 6 bases. Deletions cut 4 bases from V and 2 bases from J, with 7 bases between. There are 13 residues in the CDR3. The germline gives CDR1 LGHNT, CDR2 FRNRAP. The CDR3: CASGSGDTDTQYF. CDR3 sequence (DNA): TGTGCTAGTGGTTCGGGGGACACAGATACGCAGTATTTT.

The rearrangement uses TRBV28 and TRBJ2-7; 11 positions match TRBD2. The germline V gene encodes CDR1 MDHEN and CDR2 SYDVKM. V shed 3 bases, J shed 4 bases, and the junction held 8 bases outside the gene matches. The CDR3 extends over 16 amino acids. The CDR3 coding sequence is TGTGCCAGCAGTTTCGGTAGCGGGAGGGCCCGGTACGAGCAGTACTTC. As protein: CASSFGSGRARYEQYF.

The CDR3 DNA is TGTGCCAGCTCACCTGCCCTCGGGACAGTGCTCAATGAGCAGTTCTTC. Amino acid sequence: CASSPALGTVLNEQFF. The chain employs TRBV18 and TRBJ2-1; 7 nucleotides line up with TRBD1. J lost 6 bases, V lost 3 bases, and 11 bases had no gene match. The CDR3 loop spans 16 amino acids. The germline V gene encodes CDR1 KGHSH and CDR2 LQKENI.

This rearrangement joins TRBV7-8 to TRBJ2-7, with TRBD2 matching over 7 bases. Losses at the gene ends were 1 base for V and 4 bases for J; bases not matched to a gene: 7. From germline, CDR1 is SGHVS and CDR2 FQNEAQ. The CDR3 has 15 residues. CDR3 sequence (DNA): TGTGCCAGCAGCTTAGGCCTAGCGGAGAGGTACGAGCAGTACTTC. This translates into CASSLGLAERYEQYF.

The rearrangement joins TRBV2 to TRBJ2-7, with a possible D match to TRBD2 (6 bases). The V gene's germline CDR1 is SNHLY and CDR2 FYNNEI. Trimming cost V 1 base and J 4 bases, with 11 bases left between them. The CDR3 is 14 residues long. The CDR3 spells CASSEGEVGYEQYF. For the CDR3, the DNA is TGTGCCAGCAGTGAAGGGGAGGTCGGATACGAGCAGTACTTC.

V is TRBV4-1 and J is TRBJ2-2, with D perhaps matching TRBD2 (6 bases). Trimming removed 6 bases at V and 4 bases at J, with 18 bases between. Germline lookup yields CDR1 MGHRA and CDR2 YSYEKL. CDR3 size: 16 residues. This CDR3 is CASRESPRRGTGELFF. The CDR3, as DNA: TGCGCCAGCAGGGAAAGTCCCAGGAGGGGCACCGGGGAGCTGTTTTTT.

This chain uses TRBV5-4 with TRBJ1-1, with a weak D call TRBD1 (6 bases). Looked up from germline, CDR1 is SGHNT and CDR2 is YYREEE (reference sequence). The CDR3 is 14 amino acids. The V end lost 4 bases, the J end lost 3 bases, and 13 bases lay between the germline ends. CDR3 in DNA: TGTGCCAGCAGCGGCAGGGGAGCGTACACTGAAGCTTTCTTT. Its translation is CASSGRGAYTEAFF.

The chain links TRBV9 to TRBJ2-1, with 8 bases aligning to TRBD2. Germline V CDR1 and CDR2: SGDLS, YYNGEE. V lost 4 bases to trimming and J lost 3 bases; unmatched junction nucleotides: 6. The CDR3 length is 15 residues. For the CDR3, the DNA is TGTGCCAGCAGCCCCCGACTAGCGTACTACAATGAGCAGTTCTTC. This codes for CASSPRLAYYNEQFF.

The chain is built from TRBV7-9 and TRBJ2-1, with D possibly matching TRBD2 (6 bases). The V gene's germline CDR1 is SEHNR and CDR2 FQNEAQ (reference sequence). This CDR3 has 14 amino acids. Trimming took off 1 base at V and 10 bases at J, with 14 bases between the two ends. Written as DNA, the CDR3 is TGTGCCAGCAGCTTAGAAAGATCGGGAGTAGAGCAGTTCTTC. Translation gives CASSLERSGVEQFF.